These T cell receptor beta chains were read from a single sample in a study of cytomegalovirus exposure and HLA in healthy donors. Method: immunoSEQ multiplex PCR; TCRdb's copy keeps in-frame clones and lacks some. This listing includes approximately 120,000 clones. What was sequenced was PBMCs. Every receptor here comes from a man aged 18 to 30 in good health and CMV-seronegative. The CDR3 runs from the conserved cysteine through the conserved F or W. D genes are given only for firm matches.

len | j_gene | v_gene | d_gene | CDR3aa | CDR3nt
12 | TRBJ2-2 | TRBV6-1 | - | CASTVNPGELFF | TGTGCCAGCACGGTTAACCCCGGGGAGCTGTTTTTT
14 | TRBJ2-7 | TRBV6-5 | TRBD1 | CASSQWDSSYEQYF | TGTGCCAGCAGTCAATGGGACAGCTCCTACGAGCAGTACTTC
15 | TRBJ2-1 | TRBV27 | - | CASSLAASSYNEQFF | TGTGCCAGCAGTTTAGCGGCTAGCTCCTACAATGAGCAGTTCTTC
16 | TRBJ1-1 | TRBV30 | TRBD1 | CAWRDTPGRGHTEAFF | TGTGCCTGGAGAGACACGCCTGGCAGGGGGCACACTGAAGCTTTCTTT
14 | TRBJ2-1 | TRBV5-1 | - | CASSVQFSYNEQFF | TGCGCCAGCAGCGTTCAGTTTTCCTACAATGAGCAGTTCTTC
14 | TRBJ1-3 | TRBV9 | - | CASRDFGEGNTIYF | TGTGCCAGCAGAGACTTCGGTGAAGGAAACACCATATATTTT
16 | TRBJ1-2 | TRBV4-1 | - | CASRGLGVPLNYGYTF | TGCGCCAGCAGAGGACTCGGTGTGCCACTGAACTATGGCTACACCTTC
16 | TRBJ1-1 | TRBV5-8 | - | CASSLGGVLMNTEAFF | TGTGCCAGCAGCCTTGGCGGGGTCCTCATGAACACTGAAGCTTTCTTT
16 | TRBJ2-1 | TRBV6-5 | TRBD2 | CASSYSLAGAVYEQFF | TGTGCCAGCAGTTACTCTCTAGCGGGAGCCGTCTATGAGCAGTTCTTC
16 | TRBJ2-3 | TRBV5-1 | TRBD1 | CASSLGTDFSTDTQYF | TGCGCCAGCAGTTTGGGGACAGACTTTAGCACAGATACGCAGTATTTT
16 | TRBJ2-6 | TRBV30 | - | CAWSVGEVSGANVLTF | TGTGCCTGGAGTGTCGGGGAGGTCTCTGGGGCCAACGTCCTGACTTTC
15 | TRBJ1-4 | TRBV30 | - | CAWSVQGRGREKLFF | TGTGCCTGGAGTGTACAGGGCAGGGGTCGAGAAAAACTGTTTTTT
15 | TRBJ1-5 | TRBV6-1 | TRBD1 | CASDPDRASNQPQHF | TGTGCCAGTGACCCGGACAGGGCTAGCAATCAGCCCCAGCATTTT
13 | TRBJ1-1 | TRBV5-1 | - | CASSPGGDTEAFF | TGCGCCAGCAGCCCAGGCGGGGACACTGAAGCTTTCTTT
15 | TRBJ2-2 | TRBV25-1 | TRBD1 | CASSETWDRGRELFF | TGTGCCAGCAGTGAAACCTGGGACAGGGGCAGGGAGCTGTTTTTT
13 | TRBJ1-1 | TRBV5-1 | - | CASSAQGSTEAFF | TGCGCCAGCAGCGCTCAGGGTTCCACTGAAGCTTTCTTT
16 | TRBJ2-1 | TRBV5-1 | - | CASSLVQGTGYNEQFF | TGCGCCAGCAGCTTGGTACAGGGAACCGGGTACAATGAGCAGTTCTTC
12 | TRBJ2-3 | TRBV5-4 | - | CASSLESDTQYF | TGTGCCAGCAGCTTAGAGTCAGATACGCAGTATTTT
16 | TRBJ2-7 | TRBV27 | TRBD1 | CASSLLGLGQGYEQYF | TGTGCCAGCAGTCTGCTAGGTCTCGGACAGGGGTACGAGCAGTACTTC
15 | TRBJ2-7 | TRBV12-1 | - | CASSFAGSRSYEQYF | TGTGCCAGCAGCTTTGCCGGGTCCCGCTCCTACGAGCAGTACTTC
14 | TRBJ1-2 | TRBV19 | - | CASSTSRGPRGYTF | TGTGCCAGTAGTACCTCCAGGGGCCCGAGGGGCTACACCTTC
16 | TRBJ2-7 | TRBV27 | TRBD2 | CASSLGWGSGSPEQYF | TGTGCCAGCAGTTTAGGCTGGGGTAGCGGGAGTCCCGAGCAGTACTTC
14 | TRBJ2-3 | TRBV5-1 | TRBD2 | CASSLAGVADTQYF | TGCGCCAGCAGCTTAGCGGGAGTAGCAGATACGCAGTATTTT
17 | TRBJ1-4 | TRBV5-1 | - | CASSPPTDSPTGEKLFF | TGCGCCAGCAGCCCGCCGACGGACAGTCCCACGGGGGAAAAACTGTTTTTT
14 | TRBJ1-5 | TRBV7-9 | - | CASSLALRDQPQHF | TGTGCCAGCAGCTTAGCACTTCGAGATCAGCCCCAGCATTTT
15 | TRBJ1-2 | TRBV25-1 | TRBD1 | CASRDRGLANYGYTF | TGTGCCAGCCGGGACAGGGGGCTTGCTAACTATGGCTACACCTTC
18 | TRBJ1-2 | TRBV7-6 | - | CASSSTGWEQDLLDGYTF | TGTGCCAGCAGTAGTACCGGATGGGAACAGGACCTATTGGATGGCTACACCTTC
15 | TRBJ1-5 | TRBV19 | - | CASSIGSPVGQPQHF | TGTGCCAGTAGTATTGGGAGCCCAGTGGGTCAGCCCCAGCATTTT